A single sample is the source of the 2 T cell receptor beta chains below, sequenced in a study of CD8 T cells in ankylosing spondylitis. General study findings and limits: Characteristic, it appeared, of ankylosing spondylitis blood was a TCR beta motif of several highly homologous variants.

TCRdb re-called the 5' RACE reads with MiXCR, one entry per CDR3 protein. The table has a few hundred thousand distinct CDR3 sequences, around 24% seen once. The antigens of these receptors remain unknown. Sequencing was performed on blood, either unsorted or a sorted T cell fraction (not recorded which). These receptors came from a male donor with ankylosing spondylitis.

V is TRBV7-9 and J is TRBJ2-3; 10 bases match TRBD1. The CDR3 extends over 17 amino acids. J gave up 5 bases and V 5 bases, and 13 bases lay outside the gene matches. Germline V gives CDR1 SEHNR, CDR2 FQNEAQ (reference sequence). The CDR3 DNA follows: TGTGCCAGCAGCCCAAGTCGGACAGGGGGTAGTGGAGATACGCAGTATTTT. The encoded protein is CASSPSRTGGSGDTQYF.

The CDR3 loop reads CASSQELGVGQGKTQYF. As DNA, the CDR3 is TGTGCCAGCAGCCAAGAGCTCGGGGTGGGACAGGGGAAGACCCAGTACTTC. V is TRBV4-2 and J is TRBJ2-5; 10 nucleotides match TRBD1. The CDR3 runs to 17 residues. V lost 0 bases to trimming and J lost 6 bases; unmatched junction nucleotides: 10. Germline assignment: CDR1 LGHNA and CDR2 YNFKEQ.